This TCR beta chain appears in the sequencing data of a study of blood T cells in healthy people across ages (dated by TCRdb to the mid-2010s). For context, the study as a whole: In model experiments, roughly one uniquely barcoded TCR beta cDNA molecule per two T cells was captured by template switching. Donors were grouped into four age groups: young (average roughly 16 years), middle-aged (39), aged (approximately 58) and long-lived (approximately 82). For two donors (one aged 18 to 29 and one aged 80 or older), the study analyzed two additional independent replicas of 1 million unique cDNA reads from the same blood draw. To avoid experimental bias, donors of different ages were distributed randomly across sequencing lanes. Age-related changes in TCR beta repertoire diversity were measured in the study by deep sequencing normalized with unique cDNA molecular identifiers. On the study overall, not on this receptor specifically: Because donor CMV infection status was unknown, age-related changes in expanded clonotypes were potentially confounded. As age increased, observed TCR beta diversity per million T cells dropped in a roughly linear way, and a significant reduction was already evident by age about 40. The long-lived group showed more naive CD4+ T cells, fewer expanded clones and increased TCR diversity than the aged group, suggesting age selection. Estimates of total diversity from one million sequenced T cells were regarded as lower bounds and underestimates. Conclusive comparison of naive and antigen-experienced compartments was prevented by the profiling of bulk unsorted PBMCs. Observed TCR beta diversity correlated strongly with the percentage of naive T cells measured by flow cytometry.

This clonotype was counted once. Its antigen remains undetermined. Per-base qualities were not stored, and no clone one base away is much larger. Library method: 5' RACE. For sequencing, an Illumina HiSeq 2500 was employed. A second PCR of roughly 7 to 11 cycles was performed with a sample-barcoded 5' primer and a J-beta primer mix. A unique molecular identifier was introduced onto each TCR beta cDNA molecule by a template-switch 5' adaptor carrying 12 random nucleotides. Each sample yielded at least 3 million CDR3-containing paired-end reads. The Mint cDNA synthesis kit, primed by a TRBC-specific oligonucleotide, was used to synthesize first-strand cDNA from all RNA. After uracil-DNA glycosylase treatment, a first 18-cycle PCR used universal primers M1SS and BC2_uni_R on all cDNA. The study's processing was this. Each sample was normalized by randomly selecting 1 million high-quality reads, each carrying a distinct molecular identifier. Instead of being binned into consensus sequences, reads with shared molecular identifiers were discarded. MiTCR, run with a Q25 quality threshold and the strictest error-elimination algorithm, handled CDR3 identification, clonotype clustering and error correction. Lower-bound total TCR beta diversity was estimated with a nonparametric unseen species model using Euler transformation. TCRdb passed the public sequencing reads through fastp at Q25 and MiXCR, retaining productive beta sequences. All rows with the same CDR3 protein become a single entry with the most common DNA and genes. The V and J calls and clone size are TCRdb's, not the authors'. This sample has over 1,300,000 distinct CDR3 sequences in its table, and roughly 60% of those were observed once. Approximately 7% of the sample rests with the top ten.

Systemically healthy Caucasian individuals from Russia, over 30 in total and aged roughly 6 to 100 years, were included as donors. Each donor gave around 9.5 milliliters of peripheral blood, collected into EDTA-treated Vacutainer tubes. Ficoll-Paque density-gradient centrifugation was used to isolate PBMCs, with at least 6 million obtained per sample. Total RNA, at least 6 micrograms per sample, was extracted from PBMCs with Trizol reagent. For every donor, flow cytometry on a PBMC aliquot measured the percentage of naive CD45RAhigh/CD27high T cells. Material for sequencing was blood. This TCR was recovered from a man younger than 35 in good health.

The CDR3 region has the sequence CASSQDGGVNTEAFF. DNA sequence: TGCGCCAGCAGCCAAGATGGAGGGGTGAACACTGAAGCTTTCTTT. This chain is built from TRBV4-1 and TRBJ1-1; a tentative D match to TRBD1 spans 5 bases. Looking up the germline V gene yields CDR1 MGHRA and CDR2 YSYEKL. Deletion took 0 bases off V and 0 bases off J, with a span of 8 bases between the germline ends. CDR3 length: 15 amino acids, cysteine to phenylalanine. The DNA shown is the 45-base CDR3, in frame from base 1.